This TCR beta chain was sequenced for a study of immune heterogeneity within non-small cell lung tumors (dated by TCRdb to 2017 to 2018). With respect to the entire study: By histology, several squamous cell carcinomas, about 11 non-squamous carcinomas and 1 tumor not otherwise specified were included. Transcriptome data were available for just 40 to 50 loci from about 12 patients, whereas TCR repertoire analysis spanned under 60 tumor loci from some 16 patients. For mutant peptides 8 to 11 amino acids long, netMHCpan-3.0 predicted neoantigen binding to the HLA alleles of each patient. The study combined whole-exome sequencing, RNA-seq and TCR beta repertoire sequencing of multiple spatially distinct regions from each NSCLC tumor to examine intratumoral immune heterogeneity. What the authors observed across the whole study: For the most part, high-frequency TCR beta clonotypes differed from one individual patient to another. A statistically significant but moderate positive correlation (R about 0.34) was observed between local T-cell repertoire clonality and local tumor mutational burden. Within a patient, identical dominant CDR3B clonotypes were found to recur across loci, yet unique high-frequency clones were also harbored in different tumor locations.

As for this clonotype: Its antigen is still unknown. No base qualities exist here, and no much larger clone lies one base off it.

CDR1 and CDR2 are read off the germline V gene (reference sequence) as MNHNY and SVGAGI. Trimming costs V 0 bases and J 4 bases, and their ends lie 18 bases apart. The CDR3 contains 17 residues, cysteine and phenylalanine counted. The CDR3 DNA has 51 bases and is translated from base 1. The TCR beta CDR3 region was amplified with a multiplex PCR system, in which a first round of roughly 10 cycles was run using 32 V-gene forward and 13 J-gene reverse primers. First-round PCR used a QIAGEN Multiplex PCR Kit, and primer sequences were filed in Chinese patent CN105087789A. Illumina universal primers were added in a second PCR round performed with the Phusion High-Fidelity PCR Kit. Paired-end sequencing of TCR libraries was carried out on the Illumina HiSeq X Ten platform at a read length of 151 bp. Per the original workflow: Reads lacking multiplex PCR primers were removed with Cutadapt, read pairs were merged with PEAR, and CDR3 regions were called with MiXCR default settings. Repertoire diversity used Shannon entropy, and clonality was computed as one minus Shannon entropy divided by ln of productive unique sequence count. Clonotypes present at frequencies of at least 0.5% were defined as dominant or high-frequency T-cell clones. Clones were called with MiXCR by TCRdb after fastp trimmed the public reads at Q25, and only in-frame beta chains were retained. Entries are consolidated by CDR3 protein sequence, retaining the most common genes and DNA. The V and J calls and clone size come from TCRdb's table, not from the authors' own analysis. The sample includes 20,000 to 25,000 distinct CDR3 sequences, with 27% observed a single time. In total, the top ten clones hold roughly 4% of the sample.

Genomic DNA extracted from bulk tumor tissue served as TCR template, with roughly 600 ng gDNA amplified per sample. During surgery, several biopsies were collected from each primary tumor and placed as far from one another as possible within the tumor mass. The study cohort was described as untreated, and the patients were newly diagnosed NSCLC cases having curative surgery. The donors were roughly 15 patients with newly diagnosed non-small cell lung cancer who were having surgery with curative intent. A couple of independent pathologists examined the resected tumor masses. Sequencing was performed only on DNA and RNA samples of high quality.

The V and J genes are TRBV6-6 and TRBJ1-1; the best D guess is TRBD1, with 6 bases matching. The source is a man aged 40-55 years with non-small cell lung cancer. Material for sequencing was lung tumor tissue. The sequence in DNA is TGTGCCAGCAGTTACTCCGGGACATGGTTTTTGAGCACTGAAGCTTTCTTT. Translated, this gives CASSYSGTWFLSTEAFF.